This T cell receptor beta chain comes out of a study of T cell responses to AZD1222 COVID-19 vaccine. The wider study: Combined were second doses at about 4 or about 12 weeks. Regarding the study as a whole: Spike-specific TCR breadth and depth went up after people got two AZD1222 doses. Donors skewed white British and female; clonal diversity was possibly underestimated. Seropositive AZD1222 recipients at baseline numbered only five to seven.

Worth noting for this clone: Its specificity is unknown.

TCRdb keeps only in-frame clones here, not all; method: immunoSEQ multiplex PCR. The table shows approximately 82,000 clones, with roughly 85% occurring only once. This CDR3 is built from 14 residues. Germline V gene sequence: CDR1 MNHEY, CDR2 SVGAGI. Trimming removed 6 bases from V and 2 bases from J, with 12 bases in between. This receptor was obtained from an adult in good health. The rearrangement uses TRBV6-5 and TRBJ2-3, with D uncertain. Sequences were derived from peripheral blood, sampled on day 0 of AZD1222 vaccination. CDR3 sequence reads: CASSRIQNTDTQYF. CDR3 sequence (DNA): TGTGCCAGCAGCCGGATCCAAAACACAGATACGCAGTATTTT.